This TCR beta chain was documented in a study of early T cells in non-severe SARS-CoV-2 infection. Individual cDNA molecules were tagged with unique molecular identifiers, the study reported. TCRdb re-called the 5' RACE reads through MiXCR, storing one row per CDR3 protein. The sample carries some 83,000 distinct CDR3 sequences, 10% recorded once. Looked up from germline, CDR1 is SGHDT and CDR2 is YYEEEE. V was pared by 2 bases and J by 7 bases, with 19 bases between. The CDR3 is 15 residues long. The specimen comprised whole blood, sampled at baseline. This TCR was sampled from an adult who was a healthcare worker with PCR-confirmed SARS-CoV-2 infection or an uninfected control (not recorded which). The genes are TRBV5-6 and TRBJ2-7; D is possibly TRBD1 or TRBD2 (5 bases each). The CDR3 reads CASSFLGTTGGEQYF. The DNA of the CDR3 is TGTGCCAGCAGCTTTTTGGGGACGACGGGTGGTGAGCAGTACTTC.